This T cell receptor beta chain stems from a study of blood T cell repertoires in COVID-19. Study information: PBMCs, B-cell-depleted T cells, or T cells provided the cDNA or gDNA that made up the material.

The Seattle patients joined while their infection was active and were tracked longitudinally afterward. The CDR3 is made up of 15 amino acids. J was trimmed by 5 bases and V by 5 bases; bases with no gene match: 6. CDR1 SEHNR and CDR2 FQNEAQ come from the germline V gene (reference sequence). As handled by the study authors: From reference gene primer amplification, estimates of nucleated cell counts were derived. Assay used: immunoSEQ multiplex PCR; TCRdb lists only in-frame clones, some missing. Clonal size and the V and J genes are those of that table, whereas D and trimming came from the DNA. The table lists almost 250,000 clones, roughly 86% of them singletons.

The receptor comes from an elderly woman with COVID-19, enrolled during active disease. V gene TRBV7-9 combines with J gene TRBJ1-5; 10 nucleotides align to TRBD1. Sequenced sample: peripheral blood. In DNA form, the CDR3 reads TGTGCCAGCAGCCGGAACGGACAGGGGGATCAGCCCCAGCATTTT. Protein sequence: CASSRNGQGDQPQHF.